The clone carrying this TCR beta chain was counted only a few times. The antigen remains unidentified. The table came from immunoSEQ multiplex PCR; TCRdb's copy has only in-frame clones and leaves some out. The repertoire holds 75,000 to 100,000 clones, with 84% as singletons. These data originate in a study of OX40 agonist ivuxolimab in advanced cancers. Across the whole study: Enrolled patients in dose escalation had cancers that were hepatocellular carcinoma, melanoma, renal cell or head and neck cancer.

Study-level findings and limits: The study observed clonal expansion of CD4+ and CD8+ blood T cells by week 6 at 0.1 to 3.0 mg/kg.

This CDR3 is 13 amino acids long. Trimming shortened V by 9 bases and J by 5 bases, and 14 bases separated the two germline ends. Germline V lookup: CDR1 SNHLY, CDR2 FYNNEI. V gene TRBV2 combines with J gene TRBJ2-1, with D maybe TRBD2 (7 bases). The sequence derives from an adult with an advanced solid tumor such as melanoma, head and neck, liver or kidney cancer. Sequences were derived from CD4+ or CD8+ T cells sorted from blood, sampled in a trial of the OX40 agonist ivuxolimab. The CDR3 region is CARSTGGHNEQFF. In DNA form, the CDR3 reads TGTGCCAGAAGCACGGGGGGCCACAATGAGCAGTTCTTC.